This passage covers 8 T cell receptor beta chains from one sample sequenced in a study of cytomegalovirus exposure and HLA in healthy donors. The PCR made use of 60 Vbeta and 13 Jbeta primers. The table came from immunoSEQ multiplex PCR; TCRdb's copy has only in-frame clones and leaves some out. The sample lists 140,000 to 150,000 clones, 80% to 90% occurring once. The material sequenced was PBMCs. These receptors were taken from a woman aged 40 to 50 in good health and CMV-seropositive.

The CDR3 region has the DNA TGTGCCAGCAGTCTCGGGGACAGGGATAGCAATCAGCCCCAGCATTTT. It is translated as CASSLGDRDSNQPQHF. V gene TRBV5-5 combines with J gene TRBJ1-5; TRBD1 agrees at 9 bases. With V trimmed by 5 bases and J by 0 bases, 6 bases remained unmatched. CDR1 is SGHKS, CDR2 YYEKEE, per germline (reference sequence). CDR3 length: 16 amino acids.

The chain links TRBV5-1 to TRBJ2-5; 8 nucleotides line up with TRBD1. Trimming took 3 bases from V and 3 from J; bases not matched to a gene: 7. This CDR3 is 15 amino acids long. The germline V gene encodes CDR1 SGHRS and CDR2 YFSETQ. The CDR3 DNA is TGCGCCAGCAGCTACGACAGGGGCGACGAAGAGACCCAGTACTTC. Translated: CASSYDRGDEETQYF.

This chain joins TRBV19 and TRBJ2-2; 8 bases match TRBD2. CDR3 length: 15 residues. The germline V gene encodes CDR1 LNHDA and CDR2 SQIVND (reference sequence). V gave up 4 bases and J gave up 2 bases; unmatched junction bases: 3. The CDR3 DNA reads TGTGCCAGTAGTAGAGCGGGGGTAAACACCGGGGAGCTGTTTTTT. Amino acid sequence: CASSRAGVNTGELFF.

This clone occurred many times. This chain links TRBV7-9 with TRBJ1-1; TRBD1 matches at 7 bases. Germline-derived CDR1 and CDR2 are SEHNR and FQNEAQ (reference sequence). The J segment lost 4 bases and the V segment lost 1 base, leaving 3 bases of the junction unmatched. The CDR3 spans 14 residues. Here the CDR3 DNA reads TGTGCCAGCAGCTTAGAAGGGGGCGTCACTGAAGCTTTCTTT. Translating gives CASSLEGGVTEAFF.

This chain joins TRBV7-9 and TRBJ2-5, with D possibly being TRBD1 (5 bases). This CDR3 comprises 14 residues. The germline V gene has CDR1 SEHNR and CDR2 FQNEAQ (reference sequence). With 5 bases removed from V and 5 bases from J, the gap between germline ends came to 15 bases. CDR3 nucleotide sequence: TGTGCCAGCAGCCCGCAGGGTCTAGGGGAGACCCAGTACTTC. This sequence encodes CASSPQGLGETQYF.

CDR3 in amino acids: CASGTGPEQYF. The DNA of the CDR3 is TGTGCCAGCGGGACAGGGCCAGAGCAGTACTTC. The chain has TRBV18 and TRBJ2-7, with 9 bases that match TRBD1. Germline CDR1 and CDR2: KGHSH and LQKENI. This CDR3 has 11 amino acids. Trimming removed 8 bases from V and 7 bases from J; junction bases left unmatched: 3.

This clone was recorded once. The V call is TRBV6-5, the J call TRBJ2-1, with 7 nucleotides matching TRBD2. Unmatched junction bases numbered 13, after V lost 10 bases and J lost 7 bases. The germline CDR1 and CDR2 sequences are MNHEY and SVGAGI. The CDR3 is made up of 14 amino acids. CDR3 loop: CATAPGGRSNEQFF. The CDR3 DNA follows: TGTGCCACTGCCCCTGGCGGGAGATCGAATGAGCAGTTCTTC.

In its sample, this clone was seen once. V is TRBV15 and J is TRBJ2-5; D remains ambiguous. The J call may be mistaken, given a closer DNA end match to TRBJ2-7. CDR3 length: 15 residues. Germline V lookup: CDR1 LNHNV, CDR2 YYDKDF (reference sequence). CDR3 sequence reads: CATSREYGSSYEQYF. The CDR3, as DNA: TGTGCCACCAGCAGAGAATACGGTAGCTCCTACGAGCAGTACTTC.